This T cell receptor (beta chain) derives from a study of T cells in tumors after PD-1 blockade. Whole-study context: Patients received pembrolizumab 200 mg every 3 weeks or cemiplimab 350 mg every 2 weeks. Daily vismodegib 150 mg continued in a subset of anti-PD-1-treated patients.

General study points: Some novel exhausted tumor clones appeared in pre-treatment blood, suggesting peripheral recruitment.

As to this clone: Its antigen is unknown. Within the sample, other DNA sequences also encode this same CDR3.

Sequencing used immunoSEQ multiplex PCR; TCRdb keeps in-frame clones, though not all of them. The profile shows roughly 50,000 clones, about 85% of them singletons. The source of this sequence is a human donor with basal cell carcinoma. The starting material was PBMCs, obtained before anti-PD-1 treatment.

The CDR3, as DNA: TGCAGCGTTGAACTGTCCTACGAGCAGTACTTC. This gives the protein CSVELSYEQYF. The chain has TRBV29-1 and TRBJ2-7; D unclear. CDR1 is SQVTM and CDR2 is ANQGSEA in the germline V gene. This CDR3 is 11 amino acids long. V lost 2 bases to trimming and J lost 1 base, with 3 bases between them.